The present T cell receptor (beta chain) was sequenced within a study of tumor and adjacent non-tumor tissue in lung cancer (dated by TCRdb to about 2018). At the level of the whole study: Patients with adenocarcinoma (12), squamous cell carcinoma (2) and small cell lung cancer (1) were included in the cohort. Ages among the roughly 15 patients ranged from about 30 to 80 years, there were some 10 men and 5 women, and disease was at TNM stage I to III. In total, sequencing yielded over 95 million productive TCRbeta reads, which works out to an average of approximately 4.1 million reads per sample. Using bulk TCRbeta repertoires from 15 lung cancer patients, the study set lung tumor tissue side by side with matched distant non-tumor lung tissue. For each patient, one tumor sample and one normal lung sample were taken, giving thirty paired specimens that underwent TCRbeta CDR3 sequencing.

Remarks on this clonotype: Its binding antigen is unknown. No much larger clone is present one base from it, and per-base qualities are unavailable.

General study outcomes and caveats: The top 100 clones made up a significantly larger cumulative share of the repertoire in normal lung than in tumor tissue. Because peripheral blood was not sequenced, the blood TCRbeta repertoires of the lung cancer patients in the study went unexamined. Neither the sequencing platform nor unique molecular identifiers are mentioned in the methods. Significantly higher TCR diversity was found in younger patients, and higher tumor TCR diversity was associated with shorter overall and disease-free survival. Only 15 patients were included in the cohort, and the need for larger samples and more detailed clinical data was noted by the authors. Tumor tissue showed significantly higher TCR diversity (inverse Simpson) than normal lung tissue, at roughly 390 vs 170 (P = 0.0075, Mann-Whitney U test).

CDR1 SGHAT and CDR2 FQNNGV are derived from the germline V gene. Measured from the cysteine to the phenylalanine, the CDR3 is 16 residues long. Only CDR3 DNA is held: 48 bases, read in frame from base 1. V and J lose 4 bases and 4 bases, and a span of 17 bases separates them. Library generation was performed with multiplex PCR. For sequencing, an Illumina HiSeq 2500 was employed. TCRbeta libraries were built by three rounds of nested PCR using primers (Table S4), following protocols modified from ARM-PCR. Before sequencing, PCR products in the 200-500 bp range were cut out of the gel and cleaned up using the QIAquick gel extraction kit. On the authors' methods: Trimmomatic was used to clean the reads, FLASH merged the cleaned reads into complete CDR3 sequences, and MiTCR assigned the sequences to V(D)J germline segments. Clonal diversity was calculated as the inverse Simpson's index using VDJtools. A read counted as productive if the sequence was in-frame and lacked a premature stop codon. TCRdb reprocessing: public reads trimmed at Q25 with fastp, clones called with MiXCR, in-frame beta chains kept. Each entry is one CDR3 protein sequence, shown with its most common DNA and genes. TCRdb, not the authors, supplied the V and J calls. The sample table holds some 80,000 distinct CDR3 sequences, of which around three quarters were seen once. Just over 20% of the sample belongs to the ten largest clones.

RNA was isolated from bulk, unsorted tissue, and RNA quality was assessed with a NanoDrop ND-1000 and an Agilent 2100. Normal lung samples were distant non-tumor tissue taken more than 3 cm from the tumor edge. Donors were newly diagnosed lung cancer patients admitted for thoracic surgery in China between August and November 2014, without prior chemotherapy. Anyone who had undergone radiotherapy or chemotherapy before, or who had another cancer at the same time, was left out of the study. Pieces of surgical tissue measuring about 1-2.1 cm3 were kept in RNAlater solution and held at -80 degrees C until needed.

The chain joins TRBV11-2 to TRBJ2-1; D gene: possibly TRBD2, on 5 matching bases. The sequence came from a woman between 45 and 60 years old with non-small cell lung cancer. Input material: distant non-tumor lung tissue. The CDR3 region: CASSSSATSGYNEQFF. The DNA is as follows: TGTGCCAGCAGCTCGTCCGCGACAAGCGGATACAATGAGCAGTTCTTC. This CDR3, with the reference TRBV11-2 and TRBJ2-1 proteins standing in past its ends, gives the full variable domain EAGVAQSPRYKIIEKRQSVAFWCNPISGHATLYWYQQILGQGPKLLIQFQNNGVVDDSQLPKDRFSAERLKGVDSTLKIQPAKLEDSAVYLCASSSSATSGYNEQFFGPGTRLTVL.